Listed below are T cell receptor beta chains from one sample, sequenced in a study of T cells in localized non-small cell lung cancer. TCRdb keeps only in-frame clones here, not all; method: immunoSEQ multiplex PCR. The sample has 15,000 to 20,000 clones; around 91% are singletons. The material sequenced was peripheral blood mononuclear cells, taken before any cancer treatment. The source is a woman aged 40-69 years with stage III lung adenocarcinoma. Each CDR3 is given with its conserved first and last residue. Each record gives: J gene, clone size, V gene, D gene, CDR3 protein, CDR3 DNA. D genes are given only for firm matches. Expanded clones are given a class, and other clones once, few, many or no size at all.

>TRBJ1-5|.|TRBV9|.
CASSTGLGQPQHF
TGTGCCAGTAGTACAGGGTTAGGACAGCCCCAGCATTTT
>TRBJ1-5|.|TRBV27|.
CASSLTGNQPQHF
TGTGCCAGCAGTTTAACAGGGAATCAGCCCCAGCATTTT
>TRBJ1-1|.|TRBV4-1|.
CASSQDGLMAEAFF
TGCGCCAGCAGCCAGGACGGACTAATGGCTGAAGCTTTCTTT
>TRBJ2-5|.|TRBV14|.
CASSQLGLLQETQYF
TGTGCCAGCAGCCAATTAGGGCTGCTCCAGGAGACCCAGTACTTC
>TRBJ2-5|.|TRBV6-1|TRBD2
CASSELVAGPYQETQYF
TGTGCCAGCAGTGAATTGGTAGCGGGACCGTACCAAGAGACCCAGTACTTC
>TRBJ2-5|.|TRBV5-4|.
CASSIDQETQYF
TGTGCCAGCAGCATAGACCAAGAGACCCAGTACTTC
>TRBJ2-7|.|TRBV15|TRBD2
CATGGLRGGAYEQYF
TGTGCCACCGGAGGCCTTCGCGGGGGTGCTTACGAGCAGTACTTC
>TRBJ1-4|.|TRBV5-1|.
CASSLAAATNEKLFF
TGCGCCAGCAGCTTGGCCGCTGCAACTAATGAAAAACTGTTTTTT
>TRBJ1-5|.|TRBV10-3|.
CAISTEGGRYQPQHF
TGTGCCATCAGTACGGAGGGGGGAAGGTATCAGCCCCAGCATTTT
>TRBJ1-5|.|TRBV9|TRBD1
CASSEGAGNQPQHF
TGTGCCAGCAGCGAGGGGGCAGGCAATCAGCCCCAGCATTTT
>TRBJ2-3|once|TRBV9|.
CASSVGQNPSTDTQYF
TGTGCCAGCAGCGTAGGACAGAACCCTAGCACAGATACGCAGTATTTT
>TRBJ2-2|once|TRBV5-8|.
CASSSFTGLGELFF
TGTGCCAGCAGCTCCTTTACAGGGCTCGGGGAGCTGTTTTTT
>TRBJ2-1|.|TRBV9|TRBD1
CASSVGTGAFNEQFF
TGTGCCAGCAGCGTAGGGACAGGGGCGTTCAATGAGCAGTTCTTC
>TRBJ2-3|.|TRBV5-4|TRBD2
CASSPAGGGTDTQYF
TGTGCCAGCAGTCCAGCGGGGGGCGGGACAGATACGCAGTATTTT
>TRBJ2-5|.|TRBV11-3|TRBD2
CASSRGTSGRANQETQYF
TGTGCCAGCAGCCGCGGGACTAGCGGGAGGGCGAACCAAGAGACCCAGTACTTC
>TRBJ1-2|once|TRBV6-1|.
CASSAGLARGYTF
TGTGCCAGCAGTGCGGGGTTGGCAAGAGGCTACACCTTC
>TRBJ2-3|.|TRBV12-5|.
CASGSRQATDTQYF
TGTGCTAGTGGCTCCAGACAGGCCACAGATACGCAGTATTTT
>TRBJ1-1|few|TRBV21-1|.
CASSSSRNTEAFF
TGTGCCAGCAGCTCATCTCGAAACACTGAAGCTTTCTTT
>TRBJ2-5|.|TRBV6-5|.
CASSYSRSQETQYF
TGTGCCAGCAGTTACTCAAGGTCCCAAGAGACCCAGTACTTC
>TRBJ2-3|.|TRBV5-4|TRBD1
CASSLARDRSKNTQYF
TGTGCCAGCAGCTTGGCCCGGGACAGGAGCAAAAATACGCAGTATTTT
>TRBJ1-2|few|TRBV28|.
CASTRGGQDYGYTF
TGTGCCAGCACCCGGGGGGGCCAGGACTATGGCTACACCTTC
>TRBJ1-2|.|TRBV10-3|.
CAISVSVEGIGYTF
TGTGCCATCAGTGTTTCGGTTGAAGGGATTGGCTACACCTTC
>TRBJ1-5|.|TRBV6-1|.
CASSVTNQPQHF
TGTGCCAGCAGTGTCACCAATCAGCCCCAGCATTTT
>TRBJ1-5|.|TRBV4-1|.
CASSLGTAPNQPQHF
TGCGCCAGCAGCCTCGGGACTGCCCCGAATCAGCCCCAGCATTTT
>TRBJ2-5|.|TRBV6-6|TRBD1
CASSYGGQQETQYF
TGTGCCAGCAGTTATGGGGGACAGCAAGAGACCCAGTACTTC
>TRBJ2-3|.|TRBV4-2|TRBD2
CASSQDPGLAGGFSTDTQYF
TGTGCCAGCAGCCAAGACCCCGGACTAGCGGGAGGTTTTAGCACAGATACGCAGTATTTT
>TRBJ1-4|.|TRBV2|TRBD1
CASSVATGVGEKLFF
TGTGCCAGCAGTGTTGCCACAGGGGTCGGTGAAAAACTGTTTTTT
>TRBJ1-1|.|TRBV5-1|.
CASSLGQYNTEAFF
TGCGCCAGCAGCTTGGGACAGTACAACACTGAAGCTTTCTTT
>TRBJ1-6|.|TRBV9|.
CASSQTLNNSPLHF
TGTGCCAGCAGCCAGACCTTGAATAATTCACCCCTCCACTTT
>TRBJ2-5|.|TRBV5-4|.
CASSSDYGAQYF
TGTGCCAGCAGCTCGGATTATGGGGCCCAGTACTTC
>TRBJ2-2|.|TRBV19|TRBD1
CASSSHRQGNTGELFF
TGTGCCAGTAGCTCCCACCGACAGGGGAACACCGGGGAGCTGTTTTTT
>TRBJ1-1|.|TRBV11-2|.
CASSSLELKAFF
TGTGCCAGCAGCTCGCTGGAGTTGAAAGCTTTCTTT
>TRBJ2-5|.|TRBV28|.
CASRVGGTQYF
TGTGCCAGCAGAGTGGGGGGGACCCAGTACTTC
>TRBJ2-1|.|TRBV29-1|TRBD2
CSVASGRRVNEQFF
TGCAGCGTCGCAAGCGGGAGACGAGTTAATGAGCAGTTCTTC
>TRBJ2-7|.|TRBV10-3|.
CAIKDPDRSSYEQYF
TGTGCCATCAAAGATCCCGACAGGAGCTCCTACGAGCAGTACTTC
>TRBJ1-1|.|TRBV2|.
CASRRTNTEAFF
TGTGCCAGTCGACGAACGAACACTGAAGCTTTCTTT
>TRBJ1-3|.|TRBV7-2|.
CASSRGAGNTIYF
TGTGCCAGCAGTCGAGGGGCAGGAAACACCATATATTTT
>TRBJ1-5|once|TRBV6-1|TRBD1
CASSETGTGQGTQHF
TGTGCCAGCAGTGAAACTGGGACAGGGCAGGGGACCCAGCATTTT
>TRBJ2-4|once|TRBV2|.
CASSEVGGRTKNIQYF
TGTGCCAGCAGTGAAGTAGGGGGAAGGACCAAAAACATTCAGTACTTC
>TRBJ2-2|.|TRBV7-8|.
CASSSITRVLGELFF
TGTGCCAGCAGCTCAATCACCAGGGTCCTCGGGGAGCTGTTTTTT
>TRBJ2-1|.|TRBV11-3|TRBD2
CASSFGLAGVKGYNEQFF
TGTGCCAGCAGCTTTGGACTAGCGGGGGTAAAGGGTTACAATGAGCAGTTCTTC
>TRBJ1-3|.|TRBV5-5|TRBD1
CASSLETGRNTIYF
TGTGCCAGCAGCCTCGAGACAGGGCGGAACACCATATATTTT
>TRBJ2-1|.|TRBV5-1|TRBD1
CASSDLQGSYNEQFF
TGCGCCAGCAGCGACCTACAGGGGTCCTACAATGAGCAGTTCTTC
>TRBJ1-1|.|TRBV4-3|.
CASSQDWGPDTEAFF
TGCGCCAGCAGCCAAGATTGGGGCCCGGACACTGAAGCTTTCTTT